The sequence of this T cell receptor beta chain was determined in a study of shared clonotypes between healthy human individuals. Study-wide context: CD8 memory received one plate per donor, CD8 naive two, CD4 memory three and CD4 naive three.

Naive CD8 cells comprised CD45RO-negative, CCR7-positively selected cells, excluding terminally differentiated effector memory CD45RA+ cells. This clone was seen only once. Its antigen is not known. Broader study findings: Clonotype sharing across several donors was observed for around 5% of naive CD4 clonotypes.

Data came from immunoSEQ multiplex PCR; TCRdb stores just in-frame clones and leaves some out. The data contain about 610,000 clones, approximately 96% of them seen just once; the ten biggest clones take up roughly 0.1%. The CDR3 sequence is 16 residues long. With 1 base clipped from V and 2 bases from J, the junction kept 4 bases outside the gene matches. CDR1 SEHNR and CDR2 FQNEAQ come from the germline V gene (reference sequence). The receptor comes from a woman aged 30 to 39 in good health. The rearrangement links TRBV7-9 to TRBJ1-4; TRBD1 agrees at 7 bases. Sample: naive CD8+ T cells sorted from blood. CDR3 region: CASSLVSGQTNEKLFF. The CDR3, as DNA: TGTGCCAGCAGCTTAGTGTCGGGACAGACTAATGAAAAACTGTTTTTT.